This is a list of T cell receptor beta chains from one sample in a study of blood T cell repertoires in COVID-19. Generated by immunoSEQ multiplex PCR, the TCRdb table keeps only in-frame clones and is missing some. The sample comprises about 350,000 clones, roughly 87% of which are singletons, and 0.9% to 1.2% rests with the top ten. Specimen: PBMCs or T cells enriched from blood (not recorded which). The receptors were gathered from a woman aged 25 to 45 who had recovered from COVID-19. CDR3s include the opening cysteine and the closing phenylalanine or tryptophan. The D gene is left open where the match is weak. Clone size is given for some rows only: seen once, a few or many times, or a class if the clone is expanded.

clone_size	v_call	j_call	d_call	cdr3_aa	cdr3_nt
-	TRBV28	TRBJ1-6	-	CASSAGIYSPLHF	TGTGCCAGCAGTGCGGGAATTTATTCACCCCTCCACTTT
-	TRBV18	TRBJ2-5	TRBD2	CASSQTSGETQYF	TGTGCCAGCTCACAAACTAGCGGGGAGACCCAGTACTTC
-	TRBV5-1	TRBJ2-5	TRBD1	CASSLQPGQQETQYF	TGCGCCAGCAGCTTGCAACCGGGACAGCAAGAGACCCAGTACTTC
-	TRBV7-2	TRBJ1-6	TRBD1	CASSLEGAHNSPLHF	TGTGCCAGCAGCTTAGAGGGGGCTCATAATTCACCCCTCCACTTT
-	TRBV23-1	TRBJ1-2	-	CASVAGSRLRGDGYTF	TGCGCCAGCGTTGCGGGATCCCGACTCCGAGGGGATGGCTACACCTTC
-	TRBV2	TRBJ2-3	-	CASSADSGTDTQYF	TGTGCCAGCAGCGCGGACTCGGGGACAGATACGCAGTATTTT
-	TRBV7-2	TRBJ1-2	TRBD1	CASSPRTGQANYGYTF	TGTGCCAGCAGCCCAAGGACAGGGCAAGCAAACTATGGCTACACCTTC
-	TRBV18	TRBJ1-2	TRBD1	CASSPDRVEGYTF	TGTGCCAGCTCACCGGACAGGGTTGAGGGCTACACCTTC
-	TRBV4-1	TRBJ2-3	TRBD1	CASSQTPGQTSTDTQYF	TGCGCCAGCAGCCAGACACCGGGACAGACTAGCACAGATACGCAGTATTTT
few	TRBV3-1/TRBV3-2	TRBJ2-7	TRBD1	CASSLRTGSEQYF	TGTGCCAGCAGCCTAAGGACAGGGTCCGAGCAGTACTTC
-	TRBV7-9	TRBJ1-1	TRBD1	CASSPPGGTVNTEAFF	TGTGCCAGCTCACCCCCAGGGGGGACAGTAAACACTGAAGCTTTCTTT
-	TRBV7-9	TRBJ2-7	TRBD2	CASSLSGGTSSHYEQYF	TGTGCCAGCAGCTTATCGGGGGGGACTAGCAGCCACTACGAGCAGTACTTC
-	TRBV11-2	TRBJ2-5	TRBD1	CASSDRGPYQETQYF	TGTGCCAGCAGCGACAGGGGGCCGTACCAAGAGACCCAGTACTTC
-	TRBV6-2/TRBV6-3	TRBJ1-2	TRBD1	CASSEPLRGGYTF	TGTGCCAGCAGTGAGCCCCTCAGGGGGGGCTACACCTTC
-	TRBV18	TRBJ1-3	-	CASSPLTVNSGNTIYF	TGTGCCAGCTCACCCTTGACAGTAAACTCTGGAAACACCATATATTTT
-	TRBV4-2	TRBJ1-1	TRBD1	CASSPGTGGMNTEAFF	TGTGCCAGCAGCCCCGGGACAGGGGGAATGAACACTGAAGCTTTCTTT
-	TRBV5-4	TRBJ1-3	-	CASSPDHLRQAPGDTIYF	TGTGCCAGCAGCCCTGATCACTTAAGACAGGCCCCTGGGGACACCATATATTTT
-	TRBV12-3/TRBV12-4	TRBJ1-1	-	CASSFSRDTEAFF	TGTGCCAGCAGTTTTAGCAGGGACACTGAAGCTTTCTTT
-	TRBV3-1/TRBV3-2	TRBJ2-1	TRBD2	CASSQVAGLASINEQFF	TGTGCCAGCAGCCAAGTGGCGGGACTAGCATCGATCAATGAGCAGTTCTTC
-	TRBV28	TRBJ1-1	-	CASSLSSTGSNTEAFF	TGTGCCAGCAGTTTAAGTAGTACAGGGTCGAACACTGAAGCTTTCTTT
-	TRBV4-1	TRBJ1-2	-	CASSQAVDLTFNYGYTF	TGCGCCAGCAGCCAAGCGGTAGACTTAACCTTTAACTATGGCTACACCTTC
few	TRBV19	TRBJ1-1	TRBD1	CASSIATGSRGEAFF	TGTGCCAGTAGTATAGCGACAGGGTCTCGGGGAGAAGCTTTCTTT
-	TRBV4-2	TRBJ1-2	TRBD1	CASSQEETGGYSGYTF	TGTGCCAGCAGCCAAGAGGAGACAGGGGGCTATAGTGGCTACACCTTC
few	TRBV18	TRBJ2-7	TRBD1	CASSPDGWTGDHEQYF	TGTGCCAGCTCCCCGGACGGATGGACAGGGGACCACGAGCAGTACTTC
once	TRBV5-6	TRBJ2-3	-	CASSLALVADTQYF	TGTGCCAGCAGCTTGGCCCTAGTTGCAGATACGCAGTATTTT
once	TRBV5-1	TRBJ1-2	-	CASSLAQGHGYTF	TGCGCCAGCAGCTTGGCTCAGGGCCATGGCTACACCTTC
few	TRBV9	TRBJ2-1	TRBD1	CASSVDGQGWYNEQFF	TGTGCCAGCAGCGTAGATGGACAGGGTTGGTACAATGAGCAGTTCTTC
-	TRBV4-2	TRBJ1-4	TRBD1	CASSKKQGAEANEKLFF	TGTGCCAGCAGCAAGAAACAGGGGGCAGAAGCTAATGAAAAACTGTTTTTT
-	TRBV10-3	TRBJ2-1	-	CAIRDIDQMVGHEQFF	TGTGCCATCAGGGACATAGACCAGATGGTGGGCCATGAGCAGTTCTTC
few	TRBV28	TRBJ1-2	TRBD1	CASRGTGSSHGYTF	TGTGCCAGCAGGGGGACAGGGTCTAGCCATGGCTACACCTTC
few	TRBV7-6	TRBJ2-7	-	CASSFSPGSGYEQYF	TGTGCCAGCAGCTTCAGTCCGGGGTCTGGGTACGAGCAGTACTTC
-	TRBV14	TRBJ1-1	TRBD1	CASRPGTGRTEAFF	TGTGCCAGCAGACCCGGGACAGGGAGGACTGAAGCTTTCTTT
once	TRBV20-1	TRBJ1-5	-	CSASLGPSNQPQHF	TGCAGTGCTAGTTTGGGGCCTAGCAATCAGCCCCAGCATTTT
once	TRBV28	TRBJ2-6	-	CASSLPGSGANVLTF	TGTGCCAGCAGTTTGCCGGGCTCTGGGGCCAACGTCCTGACTTTC
-	TRBV13	TRBJ1-5	-	CASSIRTSLSNQPQHF	TGTGCCAGCAGCATTCGGACAAGTCTTAGCAATCAGCCCCAGCATTTT
once	TRBV4-1	TRBJ2-3	TRBD1	CASSQDDRGLTDTQYF	TGCGCCAGCAGCCAAGACGACAGGGGGCTGACAGATACGCAGTATTTT
-	TRBV15	TRBJ2-7	TRBD1	CATSRDLAGGAYEQYF	TGTGCCACCAGCAGAGATCTGGCAGGGGGAGCCTACGAGCAGTACTTC
-	TRBV15	TRBJ1-6	-	CATSRLRLELNSPLHF	TGTGCCACCAGCAGGCTCCGGCTGGAGTTAAATTCACCCCTCCACTTT
-	TRBV11-2	TRBJ2-1	TRBD2	CASRRLAGGLNEQFF	TGTGCCAGCAGGCGACTAGCGGGGGGGCTCAATGAGCAGTTCTTC
-	TRBV6-9	TRBJ1-2	TRBD1	CASSYSHYDRDVTF	TGTGCCAGCAGTTATTCCCACTACGACAGGGACGTGACCTTC
-	TRBV2	TRBJ1-6	TRBD1	CASKDRGGNSPLHF	TGTGCCAGTAAGGACAGGGGTGGCAATTCACCCCTCCACTTT
-	TRBV5-4	TRBJ1-2	-	CASSLNGGGSYGYTF	TGTGCCAGCAGCTTAAATGGGGGCGGGAGCTATGGCTACACCTTC
few	TRBV19	TRBJ1-1	-	CASSTGQSGTEAFF	TGTGCCAGTAGTACCGGACAGAGTGGGACTGAAGCTTTCTTT
-	TRBV11-2	TRBJ1-1	TRBD1	CASSKPGQGMNTEAFF	TGTGCCAGCAGCAAACCGGGACAGGGGATGAACACTGAAGCTTTCTTT
-	TRBV5-1	TRBJ2-1	-	CASSLSGGASYNEQFF	TGCGCCAGCAGCTTGAGTGGCGGGGCATCCTACAATGAGCAGTTCTTC
-	TRBV19	TRBJ2-7	TRBD1	CASSRDRDYEQYF	TGTGCCAGTAGTAGGGACAGGGACTACGAGCAGTACTTC
-	TRBV18	TRBJ1-1	TRBD1	CASSLSPVTGVSWHTEAFF	TGTGCCAGCTCTCTTTCCCCCGTAACAGGGGTAAGTTGGCACACTGAAGCTTTCTTT
-	TRBV7-9	TRBJ1-2	-	CASSTGFVDYGYTF	TGTGCCAGCAGTACAGGGTTTGTAGACTATGGCTACACCTTC
-	TRBV5-1	TRBJ1-6	-	CASSLGTNSPLHF	TGCGCCAGCAGCTTGGGCACAAATTCACCCCTCCACTTT
once	TRBV7-9	TRBJ2-5	-	CASSPGAETQYF	TGTGCCAGCAGCCCCGGAGCAGAGACCCAGTACTTC
-	TRBV7-6	TRBJ2-7	TRBD2	CASSPAGGGYEQYF	TGTGCCAGCAGCCCGGCCGGCGGGGGTTACGAGCAGTACTTC
-	TRBV2	TRBJ1-2	TRBD1	CASSGPPDRVLNYGYTF	TGTGCCAGCAGCGGACCCCCCGACAGGGTTCTGAACTATGGCTACACCTTC
once	TRBV7-9	TRBJ2-3	-	CASSSRGRGPKSDTQYF	TGTGCCAGCAGCTCTCGAGGAAGGGGCCCTAAATCAGATACGCAGTATTTT
-	TRBV11-3	TRBJ1-1	-	CASSLAGGTEAFF	TGTGCCAGCAGCTTGGCCGGGGGAACTGAAGCTTTCTTT
-	TRBV5-4	TRBJ1-2	-	CASTPHGGNYGYTF	TGTGCCAGCACCCCCCACGGGGGAAACTATGGCTACACCTTC